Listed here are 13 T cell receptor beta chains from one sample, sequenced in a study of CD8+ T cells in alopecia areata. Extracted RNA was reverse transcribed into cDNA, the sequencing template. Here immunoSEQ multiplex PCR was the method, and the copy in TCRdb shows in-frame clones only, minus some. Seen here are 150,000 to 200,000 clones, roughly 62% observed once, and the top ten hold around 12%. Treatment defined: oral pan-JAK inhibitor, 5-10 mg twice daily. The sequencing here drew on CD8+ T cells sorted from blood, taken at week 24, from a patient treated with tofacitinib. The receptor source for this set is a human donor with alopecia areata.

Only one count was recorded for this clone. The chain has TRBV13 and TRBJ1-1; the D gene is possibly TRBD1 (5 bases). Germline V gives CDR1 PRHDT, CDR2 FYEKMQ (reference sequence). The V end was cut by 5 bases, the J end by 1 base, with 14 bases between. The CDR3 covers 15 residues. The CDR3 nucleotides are TGTGCCAGCAGCCCTATAGGTGGGGGGAACACTGAAGCTTTCTTT. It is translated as CASSPIGGGNTEAFF.

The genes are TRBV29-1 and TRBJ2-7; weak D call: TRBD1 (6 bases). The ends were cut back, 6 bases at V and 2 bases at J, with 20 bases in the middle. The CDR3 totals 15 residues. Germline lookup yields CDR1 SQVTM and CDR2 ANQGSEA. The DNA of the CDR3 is TGCAGCGTAGAGGTTGCGGACAGAGCGACCTACGAGCAGTACTTC. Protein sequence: CSVEVADRATYEQYF.

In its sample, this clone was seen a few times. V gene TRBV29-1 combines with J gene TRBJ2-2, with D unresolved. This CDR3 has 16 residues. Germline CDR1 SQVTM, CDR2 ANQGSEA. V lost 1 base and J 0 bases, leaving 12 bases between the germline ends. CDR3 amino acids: CSVEVWVNSNTGELFF. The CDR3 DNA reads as TGCAGCGTTGAAGTTTGGGTCAACTCGAACACCGGGGAGCTGTTTTTT.

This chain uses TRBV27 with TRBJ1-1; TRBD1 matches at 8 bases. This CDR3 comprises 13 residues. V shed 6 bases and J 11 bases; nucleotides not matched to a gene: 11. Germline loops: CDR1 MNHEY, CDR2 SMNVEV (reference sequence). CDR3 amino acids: CASSLSGGSGAFF. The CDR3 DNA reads TGTGCCAGCAGCCTGTCAGGGGGCTCTGGGGCTTTCTTT.

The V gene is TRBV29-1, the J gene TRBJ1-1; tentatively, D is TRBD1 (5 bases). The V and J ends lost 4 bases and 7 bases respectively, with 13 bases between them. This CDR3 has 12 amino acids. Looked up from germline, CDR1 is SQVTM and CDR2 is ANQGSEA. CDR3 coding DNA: TGCAGCGTTGTAGTGGAGGGACTTGAAGCTTTCTTT. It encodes CSVVVEGLEAFF. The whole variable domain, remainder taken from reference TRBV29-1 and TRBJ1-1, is SAVISQKPSRDICQRGTSLTIQCQVDSQVTMMFWYRQQPGQSLTLIATANQGSEATYESGFVIDKFPISRPNLTFSTLTVSNMSPEDSSIYLCSVVVEGLEAFFGQGTRLTVV.

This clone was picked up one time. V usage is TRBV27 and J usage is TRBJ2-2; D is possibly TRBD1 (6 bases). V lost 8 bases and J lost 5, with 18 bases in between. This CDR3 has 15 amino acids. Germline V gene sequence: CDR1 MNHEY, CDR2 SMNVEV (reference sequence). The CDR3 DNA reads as TGTGCCAGCCCCCACGGGCAGGGGCGGACCGGGGAGCTGTTTTTT. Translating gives CASPHGQGRTGELFF.

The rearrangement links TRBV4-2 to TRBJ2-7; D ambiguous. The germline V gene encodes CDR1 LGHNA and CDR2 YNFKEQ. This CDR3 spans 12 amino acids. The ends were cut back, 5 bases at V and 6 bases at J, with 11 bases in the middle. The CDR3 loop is CASSEVLGEQYF. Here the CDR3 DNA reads TGTGCCAGCAGCGAAGTCCTGGGCGAGCAGTACTTC.

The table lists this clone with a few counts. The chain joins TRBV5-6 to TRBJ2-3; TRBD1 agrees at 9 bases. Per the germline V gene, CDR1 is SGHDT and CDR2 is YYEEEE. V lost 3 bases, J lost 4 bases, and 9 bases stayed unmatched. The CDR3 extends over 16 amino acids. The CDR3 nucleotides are TGTGCCAGCAGCTCCTCTGACAGGGGGGGACCAGATACGCAGTATTTT. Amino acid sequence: CASSSSDRGGPDTQYF.

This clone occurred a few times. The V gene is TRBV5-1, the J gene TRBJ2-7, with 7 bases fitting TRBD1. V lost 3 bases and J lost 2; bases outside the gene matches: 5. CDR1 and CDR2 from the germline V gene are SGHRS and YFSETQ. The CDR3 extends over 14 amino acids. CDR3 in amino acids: CASSSTGQAYEQYF. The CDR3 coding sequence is TGCGCCAGCAGCTCGACAGGGCAAGCCTACGAGCAGTACTTC.

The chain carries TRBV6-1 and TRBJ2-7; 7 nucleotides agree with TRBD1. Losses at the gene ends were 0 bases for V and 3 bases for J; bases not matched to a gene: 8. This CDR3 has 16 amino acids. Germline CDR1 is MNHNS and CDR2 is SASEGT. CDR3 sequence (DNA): TGTGCCAGCAGTGAAGCGACCCGGGACAGTCACTACGAGCAGTACTTC. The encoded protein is CASSEATRDSHYEQYF.

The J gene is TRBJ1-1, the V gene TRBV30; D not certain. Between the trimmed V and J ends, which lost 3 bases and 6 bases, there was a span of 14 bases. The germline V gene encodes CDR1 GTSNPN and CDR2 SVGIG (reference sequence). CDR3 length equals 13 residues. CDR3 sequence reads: CAWSSAFGAEAFF. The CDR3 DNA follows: TGTGCCTGGAGCTCAGCCTTTGGCGCTGAAGCTTTCTTT.

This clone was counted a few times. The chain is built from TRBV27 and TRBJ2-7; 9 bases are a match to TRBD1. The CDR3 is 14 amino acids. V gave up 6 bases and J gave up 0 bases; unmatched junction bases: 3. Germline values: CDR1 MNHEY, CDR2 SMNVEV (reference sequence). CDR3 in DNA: TGTGCCAGCAGGGGGACAGGGTTCTCCTACGAGCAGTACTTC. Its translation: CASRGTGFSYEQYF.

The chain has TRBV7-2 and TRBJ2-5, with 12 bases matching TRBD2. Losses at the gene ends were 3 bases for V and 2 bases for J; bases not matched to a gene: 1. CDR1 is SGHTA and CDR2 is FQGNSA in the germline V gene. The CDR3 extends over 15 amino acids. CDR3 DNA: TGTGCCAGCAGCTTGCTAGCGGGGGGGCAAGAGACCCAGTACTTC. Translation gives CASSLLAGGQETQYF.